Below, one TCR beta chain is given with its context. This sample was taken from a study of blood T cells in healthy people across ages. Germline lookup yields CDR1 SEHNR and CDR2 FQNEAQ (reference sequence). The V and J ends lost 6 bases and 6 bases respectively, with 8 bases between them. The CDR3 sequence is 12 residues long. It was with a sample-barcoded 5' primer and a J-beta primer mix that a second PCR of roughly 7 to 12 cycles was run. MiXCR, run by TCRdb on the 5' RACE reads, gives a single entry per CDR3 protein. The sample has roughly 800,000 distinct CDR3 sequences, 55% to 70% seen once. Sequencing input: blood. This clonotype was sampled from a man aged 30-40 years in good health. The V call is TRBV7-9, the J call TRBJ1-4; D gene unclear. This CDR3 reads CASRGNHEKLFF. DNA for the CDR3: TGTGCCAGCAGGGGAAATCATGAAAAACTGTTTTTT.